The present T cell receptor (beta chain) was sequenced within a study of metastatic and nonmetastatic thyroid tumors (dated by TCRdb to 2018 to 2020). Regarding the research as a whole: The researchers compared repertoires between peripheral blood samples and tumor or nodule tissue samples from patients with malignant or benign thyroid disease. The research as a whole found: In both blood and tumor samples, malignant tumors were reported to have significantly higher TCR beta diversity than benign nodules.

The germline V gene (reference sequence) gives CDR1 as GTSNPN and CDR2 as SVGIG. The CDR3 covers 12 residues, taking in both the cysteine and the phenylalanine. Only the CDR3 DNA is retained, 36 bases long and in frame from the first base. Cut back by 2 bases and 6 bases, the V and J ends lie 11 bases apart. None of the patients had been given any treatment before thyroid surgery. Using T-cell receptor beta sequencing, the researchers looked back retrospectively at clinical samples from patients, gathered between about 2011 and 2019. The library was made by PCR. Sequencing relied on an Illumina HiSeq 4000. The TCR beta-chain CDR3 region of each patient was profiled by high-throughput sequencing. In the authors' own workflow: CDR3 differences across clinicopathological groups were used to build a classifier for discriminating distant-metastatic papillary thyroid cancer patients. The Shannon index was used to assess repertoire diversity, and the Morisita-Horn index was used to assess tumor-blood repertoire similarity. TCRdb ran its own pipeline on the public reads, namely fastp trimming at Q25 and MiXCR clone calling, and kept in-frame beta chains. The V and J calls follow TCRdb's processing rather than the paper's. For this sample there are tens of thousands of clones; about 4% appear just once. Around 22% of the sample lies in the top ten.

This clone was observed many times. Its antigen has not been determined. One base away there is no much larger clone; base qualities are not given. The TCR sequence derives from a female donor with papillary thyroid cancer or a benign thyroid nodule (not recorded which). Some clones in this sample may be carry-over from other donors' samples. The rearranged segments are TRBV30 and TRBJ2-7, with no confident D gene call. Sequencing input: blood. For the CDR3, the sequence is CAWSSWGGEQYF. The DNA sequence is TGTGCCTGGAGTTCCTGGGGTGGCGAGCAGTACTTC.